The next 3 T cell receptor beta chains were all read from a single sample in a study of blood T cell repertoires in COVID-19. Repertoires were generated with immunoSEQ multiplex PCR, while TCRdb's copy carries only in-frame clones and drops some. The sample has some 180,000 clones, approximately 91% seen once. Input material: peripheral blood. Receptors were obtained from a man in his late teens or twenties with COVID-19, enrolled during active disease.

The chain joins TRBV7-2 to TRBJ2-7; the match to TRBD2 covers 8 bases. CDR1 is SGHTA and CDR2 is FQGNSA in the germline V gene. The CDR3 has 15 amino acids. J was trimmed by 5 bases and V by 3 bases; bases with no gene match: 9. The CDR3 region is CASSFSRLAGNEQYF. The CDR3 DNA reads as TGTGCCAGCAGCTTCAGCAGGCTAGCGGGCAACGAGCAGTACTTC. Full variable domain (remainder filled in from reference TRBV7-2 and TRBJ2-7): GAGVSQSPSNKVTEKGKDVELRCDPISGHTALYWYRQSLGQGLEFLIYFQGNSAPDKSGLPSDRFSAERTGGSVSTLTIQRTQQEDSAVYLCASSFSRLAGNEQYFGPGTRLTVT.

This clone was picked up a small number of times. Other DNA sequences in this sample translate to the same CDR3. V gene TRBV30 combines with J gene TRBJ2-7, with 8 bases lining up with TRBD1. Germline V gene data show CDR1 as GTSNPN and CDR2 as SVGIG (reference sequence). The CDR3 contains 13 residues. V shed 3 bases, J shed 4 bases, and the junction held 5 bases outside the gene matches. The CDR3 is CAWREDRAYEQYF. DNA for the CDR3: TGTGCCTGGAGAGAGGACAGGGCGTACGAGCAGTACTTC. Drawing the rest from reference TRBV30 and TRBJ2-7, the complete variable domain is SQTIHQWPATLVQPVGSPLSLECTVEGTSNPNLYWYRQAAGRGLQLLFYSVGIGQISSEVPQNLSASRPQDRQFILSSKKLLLSDSGFYLCAWREDRAYEQYFGPGTRLTVT.

CDR3 nucleotides: TGTGCCAGCAGCTTCGGGACAGGCTCCTACAATGAGCAGTTCTTC. Amino acid sequence: CASSFGTGSYNEQFF. This chain uses TRBV5-6 with TRBJ2-1; 8 bases map to TRBD1. Germline trimming cut 2 bases from V and 0 bases from J; bases unmatched to any gene: 1. In germline, CDR1 is SGHDT, CDR2 YYEEEE. The CDR3 length is 15 residues.